This T cell receptor (beta chain) is drawn from a study of T cell responses to AZD1222 COVID-19 vaccine (dated by TCRdb to about 2021). Regarding the complete study: AZD1222 recipients given second doses at about 4 weeks or at about 12 weeks were pooled, since spike-specific TCR depth and breadth were not found to differ between the two schedules. A total of 230 to 250 trial participants underwent TCR sequencing, of whom some 210 received two doses of AZD1222 and about 26 received two doses of the MenACWY control vaccine. Enrollment into the trials was organized by age into subgroups of 18-55, 56-69 and 70-plus years, and those subgroups contained about 150, 27 and 61 TCR-sequenced participants, respectively.

General study outcomes and caveats: Conclusions about previously exposed vaccinees are limited because only five or six AZD1222 recipients were SARS-CoV-2 seropositive at baseline. Participants were mostly white British, with more females than males. The authors suggested clonal diversity may have been underestimated. Reportedly, close to half of the unique spike-specific TCRs recognized epitopes lying outside the regions that are mutated in the B.1.351 and B.1.1.7 variants. Spike-specific TCR breadth and depth rose significantly after two AZD1222 doses compared with day 0 and with MenACWY recipients. CD4 TCRs associated with the vaccine covered the entire spike protein, and the dominant responses were in regions 160-218 and 743-854. In the small 56-69-year group, the increase in depth fell short of significance, most likely because of low power. No day 14 peak-response samples were available, so repertoires were characterized only after the peak T cell response.

The CDR3 goes from the cysteine to the phenylalanine over 13 residues. Kept here is only the CDR3 DNA, which spans 39 bases and is read in frame from base 1. A distance of 5 bases separates the germline ends of V and J, which lose 0 bases and 6 bases respectively. The germline V gene gives CDR1 as LGHNA and CDR2 as YSLEER. The CDR3 regions of human TCRbeta chains were analyzed by immunosequencing. Under the source paper's analysis protocol: TCRs in the repertoires were matched against a reference library of SARS-CoV-2-specific TCRs that had been generated with the MIRA antigen-specificity platform. Breadth meant the fraction of unique TCRs that were SARS-CoV-2-associated, whereas depth meant the fraction of total T cells that were SARS-CoV-2-associated. Each spike-specific TCR was assigned to its reactive spike region and to a CD4 or CD8 class using the MIRA data. Log10-transformed breadth and depth values were compared by one-way ANOVA with Sidak's multiple comparisons tests. TCRdb retrieved this table from immuneACCESS and kept in-frame rearrangements only. Not all clones are present; in checked studies, unresolved V genes account for under half, and no reason is known for the remainder. D and trimming were read from the DNA, whereas the V and J calls and clone size are those reported in that table. The sample data list tens of thousands of clones, and around 80% of these were observed just once. The top ten clonotypes cover 20% to 25% of the sample.

Comments on this clone: Its antigen is currently not known. Base qualities are not provided; no much larger clone lies one nucleotide away.

Sample time point, as interpreted from the label and publication: baseline before first vaccination. The vaccinee samples were drawn from two UK trials, COV001 and COV002, one of which was a single-blind randomized controlled phase 2/3 trial testing AZD1222 (ChAdOx1 nCoV-19) in healthy adults. For TCRbeta chain sequencing, PBMC samples were collected from trial participants at day 0 and at day 28 after the second dose. The rearrangement combines TRBV4-3 with TRBJ2-2; there is no confident call for the D gene. The clonotype originates from an adult in good health. Sequences were derived from peripheral blood, sampled on day 0 of AZD1222 vaccination. The DNA sequence is as follows: TGCGCCAGCAGCCAAGACGAGGCCGGGGAGCTGTTTTTT. This codes for CASSQDEAGELFF.